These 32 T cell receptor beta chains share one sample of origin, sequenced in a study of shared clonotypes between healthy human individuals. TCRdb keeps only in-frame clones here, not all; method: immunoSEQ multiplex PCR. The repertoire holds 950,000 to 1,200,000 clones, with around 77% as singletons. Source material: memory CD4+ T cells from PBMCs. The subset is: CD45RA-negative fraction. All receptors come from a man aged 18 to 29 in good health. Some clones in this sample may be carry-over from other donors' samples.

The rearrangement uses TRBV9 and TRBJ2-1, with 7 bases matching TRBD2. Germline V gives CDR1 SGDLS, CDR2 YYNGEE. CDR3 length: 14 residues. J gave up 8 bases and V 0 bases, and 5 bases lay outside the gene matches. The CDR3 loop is CASSVGGSSDEQFF. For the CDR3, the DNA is TGTGCCAGCAGCGTAGGCGGGAGCAGCGATGAGCAGTTCTTC.

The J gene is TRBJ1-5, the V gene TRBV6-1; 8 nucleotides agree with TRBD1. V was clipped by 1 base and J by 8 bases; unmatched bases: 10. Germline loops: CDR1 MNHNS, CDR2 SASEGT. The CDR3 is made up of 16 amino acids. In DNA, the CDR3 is TGTGCCAGCAGTGAAGGGTGGGACAGGTGGGGGGAGCCCCAGCATTTT. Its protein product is CASSEGWDRWGEPQHF.

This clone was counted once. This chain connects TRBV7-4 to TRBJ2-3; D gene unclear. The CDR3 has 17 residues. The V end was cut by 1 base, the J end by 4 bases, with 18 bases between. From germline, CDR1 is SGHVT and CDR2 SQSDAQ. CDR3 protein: CASSLVSGWEWADTQYF. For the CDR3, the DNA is TGTGCCAGCAGCTTAGTTTCTGGGTGGGAATGGGCAGATACGCAGTATTTT.

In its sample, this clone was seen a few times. This chain's CDR3 is CASSLLRGNTGELFF. CDR3 bases: TGCGCCAGCAGCTTGCTAAGGGGAAACACCGGGGAGCTGTTTTTT. V gene TRBV5-1 combines with J gene TRBJ2-2; a weak D match, TRBD1 (5 bases). V shed 1 base and J shed 2 bases, with 9 bases lying between them. CDR1 is SGHRS and CDR2 is YFSETQ in the germline V gene. CDR3 length: 15 amino acids.

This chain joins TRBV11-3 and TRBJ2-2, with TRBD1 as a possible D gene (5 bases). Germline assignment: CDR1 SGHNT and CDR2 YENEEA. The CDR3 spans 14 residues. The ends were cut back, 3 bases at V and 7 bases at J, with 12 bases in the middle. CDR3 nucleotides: TGTGCCAGCAGCTTTGACAGCCTGAGCGGGGAGCTGTTTTTT. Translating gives CASSFDSLSGELFF.

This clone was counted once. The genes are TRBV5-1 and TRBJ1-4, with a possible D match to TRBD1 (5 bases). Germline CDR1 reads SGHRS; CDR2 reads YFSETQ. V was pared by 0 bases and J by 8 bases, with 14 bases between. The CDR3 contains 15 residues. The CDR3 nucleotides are TGCGCCAGCAGCTTGGCCCTGGGGCGAGGGGAAAAACTGTTTTTT. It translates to CASSLALGRGEKLFF.

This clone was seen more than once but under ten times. Here the CDR3 DNA reads TGTGCCAGCAGTGAGTCGTTAGGGACGGAGGCTTTCTTT. It translates to CASSESLGTEAFF. The V and J genes are TRBV6-1 and TRBJ1-1, with D perhaps matching TRBD1 (5 bases). The CDR3 consists of 13 residues. Per germline, CDR1 MNHNS and CDR2 SASEGT. Trimming stripped 3 bases from V and 11 bases from J, with 16 bases between.

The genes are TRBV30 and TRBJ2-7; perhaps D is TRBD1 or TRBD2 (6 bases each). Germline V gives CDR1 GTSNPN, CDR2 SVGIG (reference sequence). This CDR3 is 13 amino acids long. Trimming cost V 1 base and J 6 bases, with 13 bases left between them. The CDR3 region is CAWSGGARAEQYF. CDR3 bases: TGTGCCTGGAGTGGGGGGGCTCGGGCCGAGCAGTACTTC.

The CDR3 here is CASSFFARSGNTIYF. The CDR3 DNA is TGTGCCAGCAGCTTCTTCGCCCGCTCTGGAAACACCATATATTTT. V usage is TRBV11-2 and J usage is TRBJ1-3; no reliable D call. CDR3 size: 15 residues. Germline V CDR1 and CDR2: SGHAT, FQNNGV. Trimming cost V 3 bases and J 0 bases, with 9 bases left between them.

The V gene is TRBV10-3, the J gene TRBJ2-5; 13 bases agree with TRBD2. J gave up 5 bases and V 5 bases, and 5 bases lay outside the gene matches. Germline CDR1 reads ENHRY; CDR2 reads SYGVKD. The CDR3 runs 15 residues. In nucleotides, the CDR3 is TGTGCCATCAGTACCGGGACTAGCGGGACGGAGACCCAGTACTTC. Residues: CAISTGTSGTETQYF.

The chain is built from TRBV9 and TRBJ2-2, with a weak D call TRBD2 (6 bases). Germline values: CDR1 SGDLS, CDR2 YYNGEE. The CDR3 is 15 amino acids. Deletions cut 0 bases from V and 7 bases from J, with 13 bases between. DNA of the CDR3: TGTGCCAGCAGCGTAGGGCCCAACGGGGGCGGGGAGCTGTTTTTT. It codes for CASSVGPNGGGELFF.

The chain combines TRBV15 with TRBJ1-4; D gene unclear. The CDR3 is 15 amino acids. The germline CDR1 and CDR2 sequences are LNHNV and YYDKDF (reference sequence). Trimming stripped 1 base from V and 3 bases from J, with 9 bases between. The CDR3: CATSRVTAANEKLFF. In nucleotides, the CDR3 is TGTGCCACCAGCAGAGTTACAGCAGCTAATGAAAAACTGTTTTTT.

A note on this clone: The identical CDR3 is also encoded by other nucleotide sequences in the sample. The chain's CDR3 is CAISESGGNQPQHF. The CDR3 nucleotides are TGTGCCATCAGTGAGTCGGGGGGGAATCAGCCCCAGCATTTT. The chain is built from TRBV10-3 and TRBJ1-5, with D tentatively TRBD1 (5 bases). Trimming shortened V by 0 bases and J by 4 bases, and 7 bases separated the two germline ends. This CDR3 is built from 14 residues. Germline assignment: CDR1 ENHRY and CDR2 SYGVKD.

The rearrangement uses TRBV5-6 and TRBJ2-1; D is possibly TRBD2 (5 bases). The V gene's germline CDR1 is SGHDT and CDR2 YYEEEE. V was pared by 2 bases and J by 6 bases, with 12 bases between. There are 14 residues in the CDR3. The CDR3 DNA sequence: TGTGCCAGCAGCTTTGGCGGGCCACCCAATGAGCAGTTCTTC. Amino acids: CASSFGGPPNEQFF.

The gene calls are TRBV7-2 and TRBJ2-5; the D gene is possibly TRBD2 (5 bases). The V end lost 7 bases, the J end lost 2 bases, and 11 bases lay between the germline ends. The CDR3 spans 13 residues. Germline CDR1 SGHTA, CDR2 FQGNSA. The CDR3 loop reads CASIEGTQETQYF. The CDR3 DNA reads TGTGCCAGCATCGAGGGTACTCAAGAGACCCAGTACTTC.

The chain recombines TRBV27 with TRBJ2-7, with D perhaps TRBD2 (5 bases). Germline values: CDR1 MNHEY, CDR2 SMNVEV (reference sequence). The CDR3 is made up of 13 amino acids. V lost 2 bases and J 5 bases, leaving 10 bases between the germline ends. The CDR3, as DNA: TGTGCCAGCAGTTTAACTAGGCACAACGAGCAGTACTTC. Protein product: CASSLTRHNEQYF.

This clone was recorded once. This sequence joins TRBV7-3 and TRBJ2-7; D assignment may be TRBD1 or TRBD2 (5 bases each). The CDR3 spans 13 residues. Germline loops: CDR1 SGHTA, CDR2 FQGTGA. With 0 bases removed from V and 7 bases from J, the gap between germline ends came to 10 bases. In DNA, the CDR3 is TGTGCCAGCAGCTTAACAGAGGGGTGGGAGCAGTACTTC. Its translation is CASSLTEGWEQYF.

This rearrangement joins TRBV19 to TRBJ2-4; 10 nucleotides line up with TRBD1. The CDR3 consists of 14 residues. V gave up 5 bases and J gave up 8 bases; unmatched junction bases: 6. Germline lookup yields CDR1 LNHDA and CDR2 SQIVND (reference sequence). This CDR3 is CASSSGTGAHIQYF. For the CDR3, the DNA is TGTGCCAGTAGTTCCGGGACAGGGGCACACATTCAGTACTTC.

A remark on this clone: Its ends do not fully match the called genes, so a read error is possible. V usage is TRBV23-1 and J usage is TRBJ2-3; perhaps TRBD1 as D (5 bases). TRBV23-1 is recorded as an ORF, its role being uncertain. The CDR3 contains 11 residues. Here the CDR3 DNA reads TGCGCCAGCACCCCCCGGCACCAGGGTCCTTGG. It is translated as CASTPRHQGPW.

The CDR3 nucleotides are TGCGCCAGCAGCCAAGACAAGGCAACCTACGAGCAGTACTTC. Protein product: CASSQDKATYEQYF. The J gene is TRBJ2-7, the V gene TRBV4-3; D unresolved. V shed 0 bases and J shed 2 bases, with 8 bases lying between them. The germline V gene has CDR1 LGHNA and CDR2 YSLEER. The CDR3 consists of 14 residues.

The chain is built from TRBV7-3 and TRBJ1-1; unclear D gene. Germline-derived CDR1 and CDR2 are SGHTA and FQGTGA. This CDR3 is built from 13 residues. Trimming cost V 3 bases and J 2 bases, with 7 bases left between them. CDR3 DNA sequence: TGTGCCAGCAGCTTGCAGGCAAACACTGAAGCTTTCTTT. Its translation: CASSLQANTEAFF.

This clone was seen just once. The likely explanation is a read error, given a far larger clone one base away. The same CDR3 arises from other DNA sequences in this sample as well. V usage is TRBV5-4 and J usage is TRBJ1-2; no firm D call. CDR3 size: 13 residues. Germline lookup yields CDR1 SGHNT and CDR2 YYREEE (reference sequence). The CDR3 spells CASSLVTGYGYTF. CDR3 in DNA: TGTGCCAGCAGCTTGGTAACCGGCTATGGCTACACCTTT.

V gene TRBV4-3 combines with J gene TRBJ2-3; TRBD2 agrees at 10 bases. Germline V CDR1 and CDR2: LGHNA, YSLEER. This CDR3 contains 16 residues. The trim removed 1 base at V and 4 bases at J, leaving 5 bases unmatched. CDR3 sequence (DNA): TGCGCCAGCAGCCAAGGGGCTAGCGGGAGCGCAGATACGCAGTATTTT. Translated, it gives CASSQGASGSADTQYF.

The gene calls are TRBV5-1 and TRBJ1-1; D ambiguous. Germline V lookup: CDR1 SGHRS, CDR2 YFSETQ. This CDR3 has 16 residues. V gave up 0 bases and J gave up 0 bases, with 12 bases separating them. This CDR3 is CASSLAGLMMNTEAFF. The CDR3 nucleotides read TGCGCCAGCAGCTTGGCTGGACTGATGATGAACACTGAAGCTTTCTTT.

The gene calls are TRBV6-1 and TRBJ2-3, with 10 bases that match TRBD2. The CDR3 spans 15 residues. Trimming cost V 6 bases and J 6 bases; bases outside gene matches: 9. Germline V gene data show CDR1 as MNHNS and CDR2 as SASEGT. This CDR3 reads CASSSLAGRLDTQYF. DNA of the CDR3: TGTGCCAGCAGCTCACTAGCGGGACGGTTGGATACGCAGTATTTT.

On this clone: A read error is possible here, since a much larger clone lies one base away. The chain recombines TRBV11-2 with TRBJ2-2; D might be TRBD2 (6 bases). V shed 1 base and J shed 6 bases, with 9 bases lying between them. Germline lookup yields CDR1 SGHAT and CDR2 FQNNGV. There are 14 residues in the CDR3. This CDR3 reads CASSLAGGAGELFF. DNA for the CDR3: TGTGCCAGCAGCTTAGCCGGAGGGGCCGGGGAGCTGTTTTTT.

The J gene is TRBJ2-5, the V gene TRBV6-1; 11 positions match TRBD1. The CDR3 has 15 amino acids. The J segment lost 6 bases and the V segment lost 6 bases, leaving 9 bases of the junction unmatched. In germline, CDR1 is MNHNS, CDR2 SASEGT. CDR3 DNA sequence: TGTGCCAGCAGCGGACAGGGGGCGGTAGTTAAGACCCAGTACTTC. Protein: CASSGQGAVVKTQYF.

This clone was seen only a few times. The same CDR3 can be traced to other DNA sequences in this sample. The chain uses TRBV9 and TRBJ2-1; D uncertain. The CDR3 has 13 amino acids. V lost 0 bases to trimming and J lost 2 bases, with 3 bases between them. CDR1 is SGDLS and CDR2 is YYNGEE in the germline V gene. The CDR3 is CASSVAPYNEQFF. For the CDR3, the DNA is TGTGCCAGCAGCGTAGCCCCCTACAATGAGCAGTTCTTC.

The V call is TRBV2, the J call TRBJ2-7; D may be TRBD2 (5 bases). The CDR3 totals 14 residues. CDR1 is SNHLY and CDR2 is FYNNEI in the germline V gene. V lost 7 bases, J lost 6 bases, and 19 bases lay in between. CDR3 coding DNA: TGTGCCAGCAAACTGCTAGCCCGGTCGGGCGAGCAGTACTTC. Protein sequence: CASKLLARSGEQYF.

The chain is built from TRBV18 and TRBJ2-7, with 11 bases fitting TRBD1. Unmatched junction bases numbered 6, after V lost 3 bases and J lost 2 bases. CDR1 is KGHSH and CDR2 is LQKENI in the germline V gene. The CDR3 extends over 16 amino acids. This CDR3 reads CASSPLMGQGAYEQYF. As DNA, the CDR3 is TGTGCCAGCTCACCCCTTATGGGACAGGGGGCCTACGAGCAGTACTTC.

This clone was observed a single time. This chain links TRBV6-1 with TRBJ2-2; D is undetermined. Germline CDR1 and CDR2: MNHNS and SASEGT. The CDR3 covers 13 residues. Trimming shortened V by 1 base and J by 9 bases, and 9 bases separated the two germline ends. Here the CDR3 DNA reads TGTGCCAGCAGTGAAGTTGGGCACCGGGAGCTGTTTTTT. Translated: CASSEVGHRELFF.

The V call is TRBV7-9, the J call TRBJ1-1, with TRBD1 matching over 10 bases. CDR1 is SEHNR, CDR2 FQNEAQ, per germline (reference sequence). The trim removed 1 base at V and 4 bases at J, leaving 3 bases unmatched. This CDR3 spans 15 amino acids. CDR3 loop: CASSLVGQGRTEAFF. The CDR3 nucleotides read TGTGCCAGCAGCTTAGTGGGACAGGGGCGCACTGAAGCTTTCTTT.